This TCR beta chain was sequenced during a study of T cells after yellow fever vaccination. Looking at the study overall: In the case of low-cell-number fractions, SMART-Seq v4 Ultra Low Input was used for preparation.

By 5'RACE template switching, TCR cDNA was produced, with a universal primer site and UMIs added in the process. In TCRdb, the 5' RACE reads were re-called with MiXCR into one record per CDR3 protein. Of approximately 610,000 distinct CDR3 sequences listed, around 16% are singletons. CDR1 is LNHNV and CDR2 is YYDKDF in the germline V gene (reference sequence). V was shortened by 5 bases and J by 3 bases, with 13 bases between the two germline ends. The CDR3 loop spans 14 amino acids. This clonotype was observed a handful of times. No antigen is known for it. General observations from the study: The secondary response peaked faster, at day 5 versus 15, but was weaker. In FACS-sorted repertoires, abundant clonotypes from the bulk population could appear as contaminants.

V usage is TRBV15 and J usage is TRBJ1-2, with unresolved D. This clonotype originated in a man between 18 and 35 years old who received the YFV17D yellow fever vaccine. Sequencing was performed on PBMCs, taken around 5 days after the first yellow fever vaccination. The CDR3: CATSHQVDDYGYTF. DNA of the CDR3: TGTGCCACCAGCCACCAAGTGGATGACTATGGCTACACCTTC.